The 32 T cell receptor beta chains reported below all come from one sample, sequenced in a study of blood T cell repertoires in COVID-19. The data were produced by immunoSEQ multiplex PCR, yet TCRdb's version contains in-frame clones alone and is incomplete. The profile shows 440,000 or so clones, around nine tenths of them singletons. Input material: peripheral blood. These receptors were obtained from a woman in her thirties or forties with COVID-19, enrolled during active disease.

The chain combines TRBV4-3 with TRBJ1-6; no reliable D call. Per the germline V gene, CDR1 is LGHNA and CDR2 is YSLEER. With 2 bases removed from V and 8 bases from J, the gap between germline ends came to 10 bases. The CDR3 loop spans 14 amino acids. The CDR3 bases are TGCGCCAGCAGCCAAACTGCAGGCGATTCACCCCTCCACTTT. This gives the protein CASSQTAGDSPLHF.

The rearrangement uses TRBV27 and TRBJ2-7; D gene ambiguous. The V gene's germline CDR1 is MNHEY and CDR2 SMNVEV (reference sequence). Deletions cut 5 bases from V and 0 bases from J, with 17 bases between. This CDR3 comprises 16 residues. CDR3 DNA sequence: TGTGCCAGCAGTCCTTTAGTGGTTAGGAGCTCCTACGAGCAGTACTTC. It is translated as CASSPLVVRSSYEQYF.

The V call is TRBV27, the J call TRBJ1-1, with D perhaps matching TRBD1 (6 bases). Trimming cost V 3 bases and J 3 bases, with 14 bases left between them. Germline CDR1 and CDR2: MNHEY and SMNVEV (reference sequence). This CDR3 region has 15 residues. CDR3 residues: CASSFTPQGYTEAFF. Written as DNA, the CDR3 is TGTGCCAGCAGTTTTACGCCCCAGGGGTACACTGAAGCTTTCTTT.

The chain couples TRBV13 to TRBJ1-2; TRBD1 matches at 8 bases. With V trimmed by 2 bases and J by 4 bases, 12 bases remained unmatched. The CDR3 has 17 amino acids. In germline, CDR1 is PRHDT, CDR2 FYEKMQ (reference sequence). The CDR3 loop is CASSLPRDRSEGYGYTF. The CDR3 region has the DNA TGTGCCAGCAGCTTACCCCGGGACAGGTCGGAGGGCTATGGCTACACCTTC.

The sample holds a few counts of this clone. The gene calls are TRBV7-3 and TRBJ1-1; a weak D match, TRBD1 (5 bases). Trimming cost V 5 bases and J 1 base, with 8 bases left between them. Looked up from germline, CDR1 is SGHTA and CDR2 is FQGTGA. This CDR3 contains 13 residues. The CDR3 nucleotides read TGTGCCAGCAGCGAGACAGCGAACACTGAAGCTTTCTTT. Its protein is CASSETANTEAFF.

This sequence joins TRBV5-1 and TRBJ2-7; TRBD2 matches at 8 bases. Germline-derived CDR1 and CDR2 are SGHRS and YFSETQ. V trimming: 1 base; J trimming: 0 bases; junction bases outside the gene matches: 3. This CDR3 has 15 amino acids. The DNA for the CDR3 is TGCGCCAGCAGCTTGAAGCGGGGGCCCTCCTACGAGCAGTACTTC. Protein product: CASSLKRGPSYEQYF.

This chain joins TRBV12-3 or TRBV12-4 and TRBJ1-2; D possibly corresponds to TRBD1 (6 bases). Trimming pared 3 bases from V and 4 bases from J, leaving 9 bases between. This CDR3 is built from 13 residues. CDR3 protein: CASSFTGSYGYTF. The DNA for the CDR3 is TGTGCCAGCAGTTTCACAGGGAGCTATGGCTACACCTTC.

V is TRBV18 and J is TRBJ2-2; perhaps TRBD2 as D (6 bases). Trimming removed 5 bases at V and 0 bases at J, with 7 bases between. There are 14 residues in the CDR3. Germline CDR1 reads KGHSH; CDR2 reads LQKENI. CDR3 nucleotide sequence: TGTGCCAGCTCAGCGGGACCGAACACCGGGGAGCTGTTTTTT. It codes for CASSAGPNTGELFF.

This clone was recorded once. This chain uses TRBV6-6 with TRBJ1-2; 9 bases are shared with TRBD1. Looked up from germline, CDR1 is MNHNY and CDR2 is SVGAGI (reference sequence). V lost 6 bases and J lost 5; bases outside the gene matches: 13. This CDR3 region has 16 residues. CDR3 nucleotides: TGTGCCAGCAGCGATACGACCGACAGGGGGATGTATGGCTACACCTTC. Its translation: CASSDTTDRGMYGYTF.

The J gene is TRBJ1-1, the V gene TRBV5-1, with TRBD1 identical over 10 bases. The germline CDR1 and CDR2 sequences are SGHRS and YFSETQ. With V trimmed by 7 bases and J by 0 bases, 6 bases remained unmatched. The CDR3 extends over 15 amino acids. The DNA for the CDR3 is TGCGCCAGCGGCCGGGACAGGGGTATGAACACTGAAGCTTTCTTT. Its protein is CASGRDRGMNTEAFF. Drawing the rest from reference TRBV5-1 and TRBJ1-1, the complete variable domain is KAGVTQTPRYLIKTRGQQVTLSCSPISGHRSVSWYQQTPGQGLQFLFEYFSETQRNKGNFPGRFSGRQFSNSRSEMNVSTLELGDSALYLCASGRDRGMNTEAFFGQGTRLTVV.

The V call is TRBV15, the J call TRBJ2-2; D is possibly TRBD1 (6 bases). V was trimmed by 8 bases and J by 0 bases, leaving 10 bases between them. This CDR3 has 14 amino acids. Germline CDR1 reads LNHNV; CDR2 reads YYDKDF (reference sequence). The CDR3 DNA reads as TGTGCCACCCACGACAGGACGAACACCGGGGAGCTGTTTTTT. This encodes CATHDRTNTGELFF. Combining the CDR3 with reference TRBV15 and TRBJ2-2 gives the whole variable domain DAMVIQNPRYQVTQFGKPVTLSCSQTLNHNVMYWYQQKSSQAPKLLFHYYDKDFNNEADTPDNFQSRRPNTSFCFLDIRSPGLGDTAMYLCATHDRTNTGELFFGEGSRLTVL.

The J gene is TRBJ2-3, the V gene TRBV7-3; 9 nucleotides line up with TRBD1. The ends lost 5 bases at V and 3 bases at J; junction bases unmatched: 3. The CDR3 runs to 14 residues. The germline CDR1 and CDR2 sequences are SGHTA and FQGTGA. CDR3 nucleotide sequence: TGTGCCAGCAGCGAGACAGGGGGGACAGATACGCAGTATTTT. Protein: CASSETGGTDTQYF. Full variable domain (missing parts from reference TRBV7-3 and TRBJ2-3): GAGVSQTPSNKVTEKGKYVELRCDPISGHTALYWYRQSLGQGPEFLIYFQGTGAADDSGLPNDRFFAVRPEGSVSTLKIQRTERGDSAVYLCASSETGGTDTQYFGPGTRLTVL.

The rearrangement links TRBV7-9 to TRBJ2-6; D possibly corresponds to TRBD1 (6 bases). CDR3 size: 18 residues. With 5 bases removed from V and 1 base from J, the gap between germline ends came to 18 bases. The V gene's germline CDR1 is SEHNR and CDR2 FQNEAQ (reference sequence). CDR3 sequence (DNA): TGTGCCAGCAGCCCAAACGGCAGGGGCGCGTCTGGGGCCAACGTCCTGACTTTC. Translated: CASSPNGRGASGANVLTF.

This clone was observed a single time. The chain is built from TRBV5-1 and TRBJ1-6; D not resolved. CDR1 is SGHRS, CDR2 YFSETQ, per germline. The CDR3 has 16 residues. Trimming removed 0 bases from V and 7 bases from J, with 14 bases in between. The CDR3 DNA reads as TGCGCCAGCAGCTTGGTAAGCGGGCGGGAAAATTCACCCCTCCACTTT. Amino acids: CASSLVSGRENSPLHF. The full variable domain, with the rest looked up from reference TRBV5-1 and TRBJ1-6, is KAGVTQTPRYLIKTRGQQVTLSCSPISGHRSVSWYQQTPGQGLQFLFEYFSETQRNKGNFPGRFSGRQFSNSRSEMNVSTLELGDSALYLCASSLVSGRENSPLHFGNGTRLTVT.

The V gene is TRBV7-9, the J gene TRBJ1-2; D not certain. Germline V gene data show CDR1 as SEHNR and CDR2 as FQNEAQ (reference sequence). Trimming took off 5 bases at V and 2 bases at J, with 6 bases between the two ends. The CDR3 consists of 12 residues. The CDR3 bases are TGTGCCAGCAGCCCCCAGAACTATGGCTACACCTTC. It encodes CASSPQNYGYTF.

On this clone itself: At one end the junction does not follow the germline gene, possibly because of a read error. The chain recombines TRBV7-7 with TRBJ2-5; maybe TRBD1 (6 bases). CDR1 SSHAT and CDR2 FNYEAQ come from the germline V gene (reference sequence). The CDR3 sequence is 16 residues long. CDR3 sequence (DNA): TGTGCTAGCAGCTCCCACAGGGTATCGGGCCGAGAGACCCAGTACTTC. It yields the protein CASSSHRVSGRETQYF.

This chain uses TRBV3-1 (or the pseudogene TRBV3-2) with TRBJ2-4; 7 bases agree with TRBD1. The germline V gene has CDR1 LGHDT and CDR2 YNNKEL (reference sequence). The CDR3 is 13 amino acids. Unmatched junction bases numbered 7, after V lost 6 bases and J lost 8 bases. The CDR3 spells CASRPGRGYIQYF. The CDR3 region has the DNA TGTGCCAGCAGACCCGGCAGGGGGTACATTCAGTACTTC.

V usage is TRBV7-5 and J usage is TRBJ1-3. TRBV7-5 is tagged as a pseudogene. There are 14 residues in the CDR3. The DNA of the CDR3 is TGTGCCAGAAGCTTAGGAGAATCTGGAAACACCATATATTTT. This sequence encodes CARSLGESGNTIYF.

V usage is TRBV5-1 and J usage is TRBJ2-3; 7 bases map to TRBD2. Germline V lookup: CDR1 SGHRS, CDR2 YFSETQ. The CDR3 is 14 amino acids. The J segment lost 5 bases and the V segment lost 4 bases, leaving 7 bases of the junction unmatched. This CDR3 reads CASSLSGELDTQYF. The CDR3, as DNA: TGCGCCAGCAGCCTCAGCGGGGAATTAGATACGCAGTATTTT.

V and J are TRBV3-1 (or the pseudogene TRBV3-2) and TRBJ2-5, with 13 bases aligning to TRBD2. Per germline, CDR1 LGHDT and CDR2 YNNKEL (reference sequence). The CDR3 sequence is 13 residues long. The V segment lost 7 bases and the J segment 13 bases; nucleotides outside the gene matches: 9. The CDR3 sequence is CASNRLAGGSRYF. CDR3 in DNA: TGTGCCAGCAACAGACTAGCGGGGGGCTCTCGGTACTTC.

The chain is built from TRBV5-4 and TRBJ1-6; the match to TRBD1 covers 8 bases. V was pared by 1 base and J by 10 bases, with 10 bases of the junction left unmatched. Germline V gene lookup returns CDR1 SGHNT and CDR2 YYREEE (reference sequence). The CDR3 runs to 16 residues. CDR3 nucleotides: TGTGCCAGCAGCTTGAAGCCCCAGGGGGCTAAATCACCCCTCCACTTT. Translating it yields CASSLKPQGAKSPLHF.

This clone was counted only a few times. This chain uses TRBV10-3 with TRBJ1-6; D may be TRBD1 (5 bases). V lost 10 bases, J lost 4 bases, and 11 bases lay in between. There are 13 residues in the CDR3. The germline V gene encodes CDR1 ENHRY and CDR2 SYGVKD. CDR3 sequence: CATVDTYNSPLHF. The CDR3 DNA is TGTGCCACTGTGGACACTTATAATTCACCCCTCCACTTT.

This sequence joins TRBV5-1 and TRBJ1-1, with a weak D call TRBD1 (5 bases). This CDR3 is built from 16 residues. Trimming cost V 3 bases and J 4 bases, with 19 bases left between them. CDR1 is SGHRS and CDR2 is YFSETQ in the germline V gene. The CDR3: CASSSPLDTISTEAFF. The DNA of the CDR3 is TGCGCCAGCAGCTCGCCCCTGGACACAATATCCACTGAAGCTTTCTTT.

The DNA for the CDR3 is TGTGCCAGCACTTGGACAGTCTACGAGCAGTACTTC. Its translation is CASTWTVYEQYF. The chain couples TRBV2 to TRBJ2-7; tentatively, D is TRBD1 (6 bases). V lost 7 bases to trimming and J lost 3 bases, with 10 bases between them. CDR3 length equals 12 residues. Germline V gene sequence: CDR1 SNHLY, CDR2 FYNNEI.

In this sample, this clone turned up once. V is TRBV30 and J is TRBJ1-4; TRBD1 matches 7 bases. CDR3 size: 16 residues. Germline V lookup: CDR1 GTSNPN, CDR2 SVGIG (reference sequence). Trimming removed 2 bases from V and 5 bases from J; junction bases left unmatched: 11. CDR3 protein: CAWSRISGTENEKLFF. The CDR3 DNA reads TGTGCCTGGAGTAGGATTTCCGGGACAGAAAATGAAAAACTGTTTTTT.

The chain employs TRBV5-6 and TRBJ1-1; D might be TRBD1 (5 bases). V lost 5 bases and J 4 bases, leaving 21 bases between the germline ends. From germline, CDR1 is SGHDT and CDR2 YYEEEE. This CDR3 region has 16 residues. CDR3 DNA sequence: TGTGCCAGCAGGGAATGGGGGGACTCCGGAGGCACTGAAGCTTTCTTT. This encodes CASREWGDSGGTEAFF.

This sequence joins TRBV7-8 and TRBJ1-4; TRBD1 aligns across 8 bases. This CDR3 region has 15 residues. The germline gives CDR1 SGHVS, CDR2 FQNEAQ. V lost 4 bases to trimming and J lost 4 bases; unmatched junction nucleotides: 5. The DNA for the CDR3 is TGTGCCAGCAGCTCTGGACAGGGCTATAATGAAAAACTGTTTTTT. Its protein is CASSSGQGYNEKLFF.

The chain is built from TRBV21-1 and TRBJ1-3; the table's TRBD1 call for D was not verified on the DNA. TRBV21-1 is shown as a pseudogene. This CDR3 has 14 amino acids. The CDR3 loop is CASSLTGTGNTIYF. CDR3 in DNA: TGTGCCAGCAGCCTGACAGGGACTGGAAACACCATATATTTT.

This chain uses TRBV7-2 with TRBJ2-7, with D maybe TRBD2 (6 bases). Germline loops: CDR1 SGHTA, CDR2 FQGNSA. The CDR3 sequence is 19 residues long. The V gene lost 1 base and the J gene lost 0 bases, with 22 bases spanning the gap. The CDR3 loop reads CASSLVGGRPGGSSYEQYF. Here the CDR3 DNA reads TGTGCCAGCAGCTTAGTGGGGGGTCGCCCGGGTGGAAGCTCCTACGAGCAGTACTTC.

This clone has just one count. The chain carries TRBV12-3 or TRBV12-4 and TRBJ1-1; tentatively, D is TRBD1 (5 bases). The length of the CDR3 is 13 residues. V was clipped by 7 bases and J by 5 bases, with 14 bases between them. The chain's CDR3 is CASIEKGKTEAFF. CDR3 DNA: TGTGCCAGCATTGAAAAGGGGAAAACTGAAGCTTTCTTT.

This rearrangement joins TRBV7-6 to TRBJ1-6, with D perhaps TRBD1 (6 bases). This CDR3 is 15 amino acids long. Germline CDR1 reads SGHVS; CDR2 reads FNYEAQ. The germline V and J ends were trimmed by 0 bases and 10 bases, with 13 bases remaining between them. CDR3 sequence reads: CASSLAQGPGSPLHF. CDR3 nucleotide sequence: TGTGCCAGCAGCTTAGCCCAGGGGCCAGGATCACCCCTCCACTTT. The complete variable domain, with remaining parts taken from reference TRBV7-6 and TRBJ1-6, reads GAGVSQSPRYKVTKRGQDVALRCDPISGHVSLYWYRQALGQGPEFLTYFNYEAQQDKSGLPNDRFSAERPEGSISTLTIQRTEQRDSAMYRCASSLAQGPGSPLHFGNGTRLTVT.

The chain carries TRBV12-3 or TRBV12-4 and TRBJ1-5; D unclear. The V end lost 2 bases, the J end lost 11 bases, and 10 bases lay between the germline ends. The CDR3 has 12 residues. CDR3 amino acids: CASSLHSQAQHF. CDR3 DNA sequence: TGTGCCAGCAGTTTACACTCCCAAGCCCAGCATTTT.